This passage covers 20 T cell receptor beta chains from one sample sequenced in a study of tissue T cells after allogeneic stem cell transplantation. Some clones are missing from TCRdb's copy, which holds only in-frame ones; the method was immunoSEQ multiplex PCR. The sample has more than 10,000 clones, 30% to 40% seen once. Indicated time point: mouse harvest day 7 after allogeneic transplant. Each mouse received 10^7 T-cell-depleted marrow cells plus 10^6 splenic CD5+ T cells by tail vein. Sequencing used skin. These receptors all come from a female BALB/c mouse given C57BL/6 T cells with graft-versus-host disease after an allogeneic hematopoietic cell transplant.

Comment on this clone: The gene names given are mouse names. The read ends 1 residue early relative to the CDR3; the germline J gene fills the gap. The chain links TRBV15 to TRBJ2-5; D might be TRBD1 (5 bases). The V and J ends lost 3 bases and 2 bases respectively, with 9 bases between them. This CDR3 is built from 14 residues. The germline V gene encodes CDR1 SGHND and CDR2 FRSKSL. The sequenced part of the CDR3 DNA is TGTGCCAGCAGTTTCGGACACCCCCAAGACACCCAGTAC. Its translation is CASSFGHPQDTQY. The full-length CDR3 reads as CASSFGHPQDTQYF. Filled out from reference TRBV15 and TRBJ2-5, the complete variable domain reads DAGVTQTPRHEVAEKGQTIILKCEPVSGHNDLFWYRQTKIQGLELLSYFRSKSLMEDGGAFKDRFKAEMLNSSFSTLKIQPTEPKDSAVYLCASSFGHPQDTQYFGPGTRLLVL.

About this clone itself: Mouse gene names and germline throughout. The observed sequence ends 1 residue before the CDR3 terminus, with the missing tail filled in from the germline J gene. The V gene is TRBV26, the J gene TRBJ2-2; 10 bases align to TRBD2. V lost 6 bases to trimming and J lost 0 bases; unmatched junction nucleotides: 4. This CDR3 comprises 16 residues. The germline V gene encodes CDR1 KGHPV and CDR2 FQNQEV (reference sequence). CDR3 DNA, as far as it was read: TGTGCCAGCAGGCTCGGACTGGGGGCAAACACCGGGCAGCTCTAC. Its protein is CASRLGLGANTGQLY. The full CDR3 protein reads CASRLGLGANTGQLYF.

This clone was seen a few times. Gene and germline names: mouse. The read halts 1 residue ahead of the CDR3 end, with the missing end drawn from the germline J gene. The chain joins TRBV12-2 to TRBJ2-4, with 12 nucleotides matching TRBD2. Germline CDR1 and CDR2: SGHLS and HYDKME. The CDR3 spans 16 residues. The trim removed 1 base at V and 0 bases at J, leaving 1 base unmatched. The CDR3 region is CASSLGLGGSQNTLYF. CDR3 DNA (partial): TGTGCCAGCTCTCTGGGACTGGGGGGTAGTCAAAACACCTTGTAC. The full variable domain, with the rest looked up from reference TRBV12-2 and TRBJ2-4, is NSGVVQSPRYIIKGKGERSILKCIPISGHLSVAWYQQTQGQELKFFIQHYDKMERDKGNLPSRFSVQQFDDYHSEMNMSALELEDSAVYFCASSLGLGGSQNTLYFGAGTRLSVL.

This clone was detected a few times. Genes and germline are mouse. The CDR3 end falls 1 residue outside the read, so it is completed with the germline J gene. V gene TRBV23 combines with J gene TRBJ1-4; TRBD1, the table's D call, lacks a check against the DNA. The CDR3 consists of 14 residues. Germline V gene sequence: CDR1 KGHTA, CDR2 FQNQQP. The DNA read from the CDR3 is TGCTCCAGCAGTCAATCAGGGTTCAACGAAAGATTATTT. Protein product: CSSSQSGFNERLF. The entire CDR3 is CSSSQSGFNERLFF.

As concerns this clone: Any gene name here is a mouse gene name. The missing CDR3 end, 1 residue past where the read stops, is filled in from the germline J gene. The chain uses TRBV2 and TRBJ2-2; maybe TRBD2 (6 bases). The germline V gene has CDR1 LGHNA and CDR2 YSYQKL. The CDR3 sequence is 15 residues long. Trimming cost V 0 bases and J 3 bases, with 8 bases left between them. CDR3 bases read: TGTGCCAGCAGCCAAGAGACTGGTTACACCGGGCAGCTCTAC. It encodes CASSQETGYTGQLY. The whole CDR3 is CASSQETGYTGQLYF.

On this clone: Gene names denote mouse genes. The sequenced fragment ends 1 residue before the CDR3 boundary, so the rest is inferred from the germline J gene. The rearrangement links TRBV3 to TRBJ2-4; 9 bases map to TRBD2. Germline CDR1 SNHLY, CDR2 FYNGKV (reference sequence). The V gene end was trimmed by 6 bases and the J gene end by 0 bases; junction bases not matched to a gene: 4. This CDR3 spans 15 amino acids. The part of the CDR3 DNA that was read is TGTGCCAGCAGTCGGACTGGGGTTAGTCAAAACACCTTGTAC. Encoded protein: CASSRTGVSQNTLY. The whole CDR3 protein is CASSRTGVSQNTLYF.

As concerns this clone: The gene names given are mouse names. The read finishes 1 residue shy of the CDR3 end, and the germline J gene is used to complete it. The same CDR3 is also encoded by other DNA sequences in this sample. V usage is TRBV26 and J usage is TRBJ1-3; D is possibly TRBD1 (6 bases). Trimming removed 2 bases from V and 0 bases from J, with 8 bases in between. The CDR3 is 15 amino acids. Per germline, CDR1 KGHPV and CDR2 FQNQEV (reference sequence). This CDR3 reads CASSLGQYSGNTLYF. CDR3 DNA (partial): TGTGCCAGCAGTCTGGGACAGTATTCTGGAAATACGCTCTAT.

Comment on this clone: Genes and germline come from the mouse. The CDR3 extends 1 residue past the end of the read, so its final part is completed from the germline J gene. The V gene is TRBV12-2, the J gene TRBJ2-7; D is possibly TRBD2 (7 bases). CDR3 length: 15 residues. Per germline, CDR1 SGHLS and CDR2 HYDKME. Between the trimmed V and J ends, which lost 1 base and 0 bases, there was a span of 12 bases. Partial CDR3 DNA: TGTGCCAGCTCTCTAGGGCTGGGGGCCTCCTATGAACAGTAC. It yields the protein CASSLGLGASYEQY. The whole CDR3 sequence reads CASSLGLGASYEQYF. The complete variable domain, with remaining parts taken from reference TRBV12-2 and TRBJ2-7, reads NSGVVQSPRYIIKGKGERSILKCIPISGHLSVAWYQQTQGQELKFFIQHYDKMERDKGNLPSRFSVQQFDDYHSEMNMSALELEDSAVYFCASSLGLGASYEQYFGPGTRLTVL.

This clone is deemed medium-sized. Gene names and germline match the mouse. The CDR3 end is not reached by the read, which stops 1 residue before it; the germline J gene fills it in. J is TRBJ1-2 and V is TRBV26; D perhaps matches TRBD1 (6 bases). The CDR3 contains 12 residues. The V gene's germline CDR1 is KGHPV and CDR2 FQNQEV (reference sequence). V gave up 4 bases and J gave up 4 bases, with 7 bases separating them. The covered CDR3 bases are TGTGCCAGCAGTCCGACAGGCTCCGACTACACC. Translation: CASSPTGSDYT. The full CDR3 protein is CASSPTGSDYTF. The full variable domain, completed using reference TRBV26 and TRBJ1-2, is NSKVIQTPRYLVKGQGQKAKMRCIPEKGHPVVFWYQQNKNNEFKFLINFQNQEVLQQIDMTEKRFSAECPSNSPCSLEIQSSEAGDSALYLCASSPTGSDYTFGSGTRLLVI.

On this clone itself: The gene names here belong to mouse. The CDR3 is cut off 1 residue early in the read; its end comes from the germline J gene. The chain uses TRBV26 and TRBJ2-1; unclear D gene. The germline V gene encodes CDR1 KGHPV and CDR2 FQNQEV (reference sequence). V dropped 3 bases and J dropped 0 bases, with 6 bases sitting between them. This CDR3 is 14 amino acids long. CDR3 amino acids: CASSLQTNYAEQFF. The sequenced CDR3 bases are TGTGCCAGCAGTCTCCAGACTAACTATGCTGAGCAGTTC.

A remark on this clone: The gene symbols are mouse symbols. The read ends 1 residue before the CDR3 terminus; that terminus is restored from the germline J gene. The V call is TRBV3, the J call TRBJ2-4; D not resolved. In germline, CDR1 is SNHLY, CDR2 FYNGKV (reference sequence). V gave up 1 base and J gave up 0 bases, with 5 bases separating them. The CDR3 consists of 14 residues. The CDR3 DNA, read in part, is TGTGCCAGCAGCTTAGAAAGGAGTCAAAACACCTTGTAC. Its translation is CASSLERSQNTLY. The whole CDR3 region reads CASSLERSQNTLYF.

By sample share, this clone is large. Mouse germline and gene names are used. Coverage ceases 1 residue before the CDR3 finishes, and the germline J gene fills in the end. The chain couples TRBV15 to TRBJ2-7; TRBD2 matches at 8 bases. The germline CDR1 and CDR2 sequences are SGHND and FRSKSL. With V trimmed by 2 bases and J by 0 bases, 0 bases remained unmatched. The CDR3 length is 14 residues. The sequenced part of the CDR3 DNA is TGTGCCAGCAGTTTACTGGGGGGCTCCTATGAACAGTAC. Translated, it gives CASSLLGGSYEQY. The whole CDR3 sequence reads CASSLLGGSYEQYF.

Of note for this clone: The gene names here belong to mouse. Read data end 1 residue before the CDR3 end; the end is taken from the germline J gene. This chain links TRBV4 with TRBJ2-5; D is ambiguous. The CDR3 has 14 amino acids. The V gene's germline CDR1 is LGHDT and CDR2 YNNKQL (reference sequence). V lost 4 bases, J lost 0 bases, and 8 bases lay in between. CDR3 bases read: TGTGCCAGCAGCTTTGGGCTTAACCAAGACACCCAGTAC. Its translation is CASSFGLNQDTQY. The CDR3, in full, reads CASSFGLNQDTQYF. The whole variable domain, filled in from reference TRBV4 and TRBJ2-5, reads ETAVFQTPNYHVTQVGNEVSFNCKQTLGHDTMYWYKQDSKKLLKIMFSYNNKQLIVNETVPRRFSPQSSDKAHLNLRIKSVEPEDSAVYLCASSFGLNQDTQYFGPGTRLLVL.

As concerns this clone: The germline and genes are mouse ones. Read sequence stops 1 residue before the CDR3 end, and the germline J gene provides the missing end. The chain has TRBV26 and TRBJ1-4; no reliable D call. CDR1 is KGHPV, CDR2 FQNQEV, per germline (reference sequence). The CDR3 extends over 13 amino acids. The ends were cut back, 7 bases at V and 0 bases at J, with 6 bases in the middle. The CDR3 sequence is CASTQFSNERLFF. The covered CDR3 bases are TGTGCCAGCACCCAATTTTCCAACGAAAGATTATTT.

This clone was counted only a few times. Gene names and germline refer to mouse. The CDR3 end falls 1 residue outside the read, so it is completed with the germline J gene. V gene TRBV4 combines with J gene TRBJ2-4, with TRBD2 matching over 12 bases. V trimming: 11 bases; J trimming: 5 bases; junction bases outside the gene matches: 2. Germline V CDR1 and CDR2: LGHDT, YNNKQL (reference sequence). This CDR3 region has 12 residues. The sequenced part of the CDR3 DNA is TGTGCCCCGGGACTGGGGGGAAACACCTTGTAC. This gives the protein CAPGLGGNTLY. The entire CDR3 protein reads CAPGLGGNTLYF.

Only a few counts were recorded for this clone. Genes and germline come from the mouse. The CDR3 end falls 1 residue outside the read, so it is completed with the germline J gene. V gene TRBV26 combines with J gene TRBJ1-6, with a weak D call TRBD1 (6 bases). TRBJ1-6 falls under the ORF class, with uncertain function. The CDR3 extends over 15 amino acids. Germline V gene lookup returns CDR1 KGHPV and CDR2 FQNQEV (reference sequence). V lost 3 bases and J lost 5, with 11 bases in between. This chain's CDR3 is CASSLLGTNNSPLYF. The sequenced part of the CDR3 DNA is TGTGCCAGCAGTCTCCTTGGGACAAATAATTCGCCCCTCTAC.

The sample holds a few counts of this clone. The gene names here belong to mouse. The read terminates 1 residue before the CDR3 end, so the remaining end is supplied by the germline J gene. J is TRBJ2-7 and V is TRBV16, with D perhaps TRBD2 (5 bases). There are 14 residues in the CDR3. V was cut by 3 bases and J by 0 bases, with 9 bases left in between. CDR1 is SGHSA and CDR2 is FRNQAP in the germline V gene. The sequenced part of the CDR3 DNA is TGTGCAAGCAGCTTGATGGGGAGCTCCTATGAACAGTAC. It specifies CASSLMGSSYEQY. The whole CDR3 sequence reads CASSLMGSSYEQYF.

The table lists this clone with a few counts. Gene names follow the mouse nomenclature. The sequenced fragment ends 1 residue before the CDR3 boundary, so the rest is inferred from the germline J gene. The same CDR3 is also encoded by other DNA sequences in this sample. The V gene is TRBV26, the J gene TRBJ1-1; no clear D. The CDR3 is 11 amino acids. Trimming took 4 bases from V and 0 from J, leaving 0 bases between them. Germline V CDR1 and CDR2: KGHPV, FQNQEV (reference sequence). This chain's CDR3 is CASSQNTEVFF. The CDR3 bases that were read are TGTGCCAGCAGTCAGAACACAGAAGTCTTC.

A remark on this clone: Gene names and germline refer to mouse. CDR3 in amino acids: CASSQDNQDTQYF. The CDR3 DNA, read in part, is TGTGCCAGCAGCCAAGATAACCAAGACACCCAGTAC. The chain recombines TRBV5 with TRBJ2-5, with unresolved D. With the read ending 1 residue before the CDR3 end, the germline J gene is used to fill in that end. Deletions cut 0 bases from V and 0 bases from J, with 1 base between. The CDR3 consists of 13 residues. CDR1 LGHNA and CDR2 YNLKQL come from the germline V gene (reference sequence).

A word on this clone: Here the gene names and germline are mouse. The read comes to an end 1 residue before the CDR3 does, leaving the germline J gene to fill in the end. The rearrangement joins TRBV19 to TRBJ2-1, with 7 positions matching TRBD2. The CDR3 length is 14 residues. Germline V gives CDR1 FNHDT, CDR2 SITEND (reference sequence). Trimming removed 6 bases from V and 0 bases from J; junction bases left unmatched: 3. CDR3 DNA, as far as it was read: TGTGCCAGCACCACTGGGGCTAACTATGCTGAGCAGTTC. Its translation is CASTTGANYAEQF. The CDR3, in full, reads CASTTGANYAEQFF.